A selection of T cell receptor beta chains follows, all from one sample in a study of cytomegalovirus exposure and HLA in healthy donors. Profiling relied on immunoSEQ multiplex PCR, and the TCRdb table lists in-frame clones only, not all of them. The sample includes 180,000 or so clones, around 83% of them seen just once. What was sequenced was PBMCs. The source of these receptors is a woman in her fifties or sixties in good health and CMV-seropositive. The CDR3 runs from the conserved cysteine through the conserved F or W. A D gene is named only where the DNA matches it firmly. Not all rows give a size; the values are once, few, many and, for expanded clones, a class.

j_gene: TRBJ2-2; v_gene: TRBV15; d_gene: TRBD2; abundance: .; CDR3nt: TGTGCCACCAGCAGCGGGTTAGCGGGAGCGGCCGGGGAGCTGTTTTTT; CDR3aa: CATSSGLAGAAGELFF
j_gene: TRBJ1-4; v_gene: TRBV7-6; d_gene: .; abundance: .; CDR3nt: TGTGCCAGCAGCGTCCGGGACGGGAGGGGTGAAAAACTGTTTTTT; CDR3aa: CASSVRDGRGEKLFF
j_gene: TRBJ1-2; v_gene: TRBV10-3; d_gene: .; abundance: .; CDR3nt: TGTGCCATCAGTGGTAACACCTATGGCTACACCTTC; CDR3aa: CAISGNTYGYTF
j_gene: TRBJ1-2; v_gene: TRBV19; d_gene: TRBD1; abundance: few; CDR3nt: TGTGCCAGTAGCACAAACGATCCGGGACAGTCCAGAAGGGGCTACACCTTC; CDR3aa: CASSTNDPGQSRRGYTF
j_gene: TRBJ2-1; v_gene: TRBV2; d_gene: .; abundance: .; CDR3nt: TGTGCCAGCAGATCGCGGTCCTTAGAGGATGAGCAGTTCTTC; CDR3aa: CASRSRSLEDEQFF
j_gene: TRBJ2-7; v_gene: TRBV27; d_gene: TRBD1; abundance: .; CDR3nt: TGTGCCAGCAGTTTGGGGACAGGGATCTACGAGCAGTACTTC; CDR3aa: CASSLGTGIYEQYF
j_gene: TRBJ1-6; v_gene: TRBV5-1; d_gene: .; abundance: .; CDR3nt: TGCGCCAGCAGCTTGGCCTCGGGGGGGGTAAATTCACCCCTCCACTTT; CDR3aa: CASSLASGGVNSPLHF
j_gene: TRBJ2-1; v_gene: TRBV7-8; d_gene: TRBD2; abundance: .; CDR3nt: TGTGCCAGCAGCTTAATCCGGCGGGGGATTTACAATGAGCAGTTCTTC; CDR3aa: CASSLIRRGIYNEQFF
j_gene: TRBJ1-2; v_gene: TRBV7-8; d_gene: .; abundance: .; CDR3nt: TGTGCCAGCAGGCCAGGGAAAGGAATAGATGGCTACACCTTC; CDR3aa: CASRPGKGIDGYTF
j_gene: TRBJ2-6; v_gene: TRBV9; d_gene: TRBD1; abundance: .; CDR3nt: TGTGCCAGCAGCGCGACAGGGCTTGGGGCCAACGTCCTGACTTTC; CDR3aa: CASSATGLGANVLTF
j_gene: TRBJ2-5; v_gene: TRBV7-7; d_gene: .; abundance: .; CDR3nt: TGTGCCAGCAGCTTAGCGGGAGTGGAGGAGACCCAGTACTTC; CDR3aa: CASSLAGVEETQYF